These T cell receptor beta chains were read from a single sample in a study of regulatory T cells in long-lasting Graves disease. One entry per CDR3 protein, called by TCRdb with MiXCR from the multiplex PCR reads. This table has fewer than 650,000 distinct CDR3 sequences, about 16% appearing once. These same data were also listed under a study on T cells in Graves' hyperthyroidism and ophthalmopathy.

The specimen comprised peripheral blood mononuclear cells (PBMCs), sampled at new diagnosis, from a patient treated with antithyroid drugs. These TCRs come from a man between 18 and 35 years old with Graves disease. CDR3s include the opening cysteine and the closing phenylalanine or tryptophan. Fields, in order: clone size, V gene, CDR3 protein. Some rows have no size entry. The others give once, few or many, or a class for an expanded clone.

>many|TRBV12-3/TRBV12-4
CASSLFSLGRTGSTDTQYF
>few|TRBV7-3
CASSQSPVGEQFF
>few|TRBV5-1
CASSSSYGPYEQYF
>few|TRBV6-2/TRBV6-3
CASSYYGAGVRNEQFF
>many|TRBV11-2
CASSSSRDRVDEQYF
>.|TRBV11-2
CASSSRGTNSPLHF
>.|TRBV14
CASSPGWRASYEQYF
>many|TRBV28
CASSLQNYEQYF
>few|TRBV7-9
CASSPVERGHEQYF
>many|TRBV3-1
CASTRTTSGRAGEQFF
>many|TRBV7-9
CASSPQSPSGGYEQYF
>.|TRBV18
CASSRSVGATEEQYF
>few|TRBV3-1
CASSQGTASNQPQHF
>.|TRBV20-1
CSARDPRQGAYEQYF
>few|TRBV19
CASSIELAGVEQFF
>.|TRBV19
CASSIADRPYYEQYF
>.|TRBV5-4
CASSFRMGETQYF
>few|TRBV19
CASSIILVGNTEAFF
>many|TRBV11-2
CASSSLSNTQYF
>.|TRBV27
CASSPRTSGRDTQYF
>many|TRBV13
CASRKNSAEAFF
>.|TRBV27
CASTRTSERGNEQFF
>many|TRBV3-1
CASSQGGVYEQYF
>.|TRBV11-2
CASSSTGASFTF
>few|TRBV19
CASSSLGTGTDTQYF
>many|TRBV27
CASSSLRDEQETQYF
>few|TRBV5-1
CASSQLGEGQKTQYF
>many|TRBV7-9
CASSRGIQNEQFF
>.|TRBV20-1
CSAGDAGGVDYGYTF
>few|TRBV6-1
CASNVRWEYQGANTEAFF
>few|TRBV5-6
CASSYGTGLNQPQHF
>.|TRBV5-1
CASSLEPGARLAKNIQYF
>.|TRBV4-2
CASSQEGSGRGEQYF
>.|TRBV30
CAWSSRGVHKNIQYF
>few|TRBV12-5
CASGLWSSNTGELFF
>many|TRBV2
CASSGSGTAMNTEAFF
>.|TRBV15
CATSRGTGIDTQYF
>few|TRBV28
CASSPGQGAVQYF
>few|TRBV5-1
CASSREVGGSAKNIQYF
>.|TRBV11-1
CASCSYNEQFF
>.|TRBV24-1
CATSDWTGSARYF
>.|TRBV14
CASSQLGDYNSPLHF
>.|TRBV19
CASSTGQRSNQPQHF
>many|TRBV3-1
CASSQGTSGYEQYF
>.|TRBV13
CASSSLGGNPNEKLFF
>.|TRBV5-4
CASSLGRMANTGELFF
>many|TRBV27
CASSEGTAASTDTQYF
>many|TRBV5-1
CASSLDGSSGNTIYF
>.|TRBV19
CALTGPKNIQYF
>many|TRBV13
CASSLGVRGGNAEAFF